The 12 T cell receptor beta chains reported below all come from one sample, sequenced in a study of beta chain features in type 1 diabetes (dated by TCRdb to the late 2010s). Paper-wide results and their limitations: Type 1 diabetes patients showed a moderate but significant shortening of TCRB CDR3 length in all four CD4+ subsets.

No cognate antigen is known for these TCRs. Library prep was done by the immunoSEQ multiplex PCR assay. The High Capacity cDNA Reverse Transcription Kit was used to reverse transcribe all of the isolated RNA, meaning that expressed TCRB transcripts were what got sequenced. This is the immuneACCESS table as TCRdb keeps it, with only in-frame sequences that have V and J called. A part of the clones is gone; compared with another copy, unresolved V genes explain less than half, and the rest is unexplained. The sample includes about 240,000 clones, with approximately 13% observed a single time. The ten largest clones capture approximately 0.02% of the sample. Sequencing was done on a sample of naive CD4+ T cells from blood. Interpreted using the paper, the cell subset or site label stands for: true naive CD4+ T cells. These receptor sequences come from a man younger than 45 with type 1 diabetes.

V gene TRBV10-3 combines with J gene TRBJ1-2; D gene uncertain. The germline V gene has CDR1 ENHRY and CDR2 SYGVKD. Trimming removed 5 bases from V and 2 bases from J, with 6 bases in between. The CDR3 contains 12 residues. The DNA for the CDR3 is TGTGCCATCAGTCCTGAGAACTATGGCTACACCTTC. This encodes CAISPENYGYTF.

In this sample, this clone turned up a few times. The CDR3 protein is CASSYGEGLGNEQFF. CDR3 nucleotides: TGTGCCAGCAGCTACGGGGAGGGCCTAGGAAATGAGCAGTTCTTC. This chain uses TRBV7-2 with TRBJ2-1, with 7 nucleotides matching TRBD2. V lost 4 bases and J lost 7; bases outside the gene matches: 10. CDR1 is SGHTA, CDR2 FQGNSA, per germline. The CDR3 runs to 15 residues.

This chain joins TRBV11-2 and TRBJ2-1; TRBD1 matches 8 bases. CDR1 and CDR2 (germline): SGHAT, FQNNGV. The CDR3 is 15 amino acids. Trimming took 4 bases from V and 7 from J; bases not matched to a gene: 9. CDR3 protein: CASSSLWTGKNEQFF. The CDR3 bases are TGTGCCAGCAGCTCCCTTTGGACAGGGAAGAATGAGCAGTTCTTC.

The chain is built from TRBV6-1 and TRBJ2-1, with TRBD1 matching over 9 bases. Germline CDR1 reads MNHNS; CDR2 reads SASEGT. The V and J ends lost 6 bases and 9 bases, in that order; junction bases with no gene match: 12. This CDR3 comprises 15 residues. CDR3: CASRRGGTGWFEQFF. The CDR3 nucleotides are TGTGCCAGCAGGCGGGGTGGGACAGGGTGGTTTGAGCAGTTCTTC.

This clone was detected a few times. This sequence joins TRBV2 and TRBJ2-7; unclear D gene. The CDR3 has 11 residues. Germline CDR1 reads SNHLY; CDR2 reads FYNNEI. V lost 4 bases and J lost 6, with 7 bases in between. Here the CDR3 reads CASSVYTEQYF. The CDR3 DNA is TGTGCCAGCAGTGTTTACACCGAGCAGTACTTC.

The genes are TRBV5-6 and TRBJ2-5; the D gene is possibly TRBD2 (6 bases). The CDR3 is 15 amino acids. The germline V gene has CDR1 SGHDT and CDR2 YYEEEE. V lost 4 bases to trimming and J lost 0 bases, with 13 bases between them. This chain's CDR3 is CASSLEEGYQETQYF. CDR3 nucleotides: TGTGCCAGCAGCCTCGAGGAGGGCTACCAAGAGACCCAGTACTTC.

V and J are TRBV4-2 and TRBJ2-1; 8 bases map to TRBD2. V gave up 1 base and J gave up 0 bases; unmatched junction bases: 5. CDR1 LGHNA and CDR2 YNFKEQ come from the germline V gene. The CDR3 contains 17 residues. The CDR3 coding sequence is TGTGCCAGCAGCCAAGCTAGCGGGCAATACTCCTACAATGAGCAGTTCTTC. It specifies CASSQASGQYSYNEQFF.

CDR3 DNA: TGTGCCAGCAGTGAAGAGTTTGCGGGGGGTGGAGGGACGCAGTATTTT. Translation gives CASSEEFAGGGGTQYF. The gene calls are TRBV25-1 and TRBJ2-3; 8 positions match TRBD2. The CDR3 sequence is 16 residues long. Trimming cost V 2 bases and J 9 bases; bases outside gene matches: 13. The germline V gene encodes CDR1 MGHDK and CDR2 SYGVNS.

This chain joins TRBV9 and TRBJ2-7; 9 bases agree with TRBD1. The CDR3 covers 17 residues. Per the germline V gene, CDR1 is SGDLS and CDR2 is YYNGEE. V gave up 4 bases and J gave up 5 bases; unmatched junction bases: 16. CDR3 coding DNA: TGTGCCAGCAGCATCCGGGACAGGGTGTTCGGGGGGAACGAGCAGTACTTC. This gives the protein CASSIRDRVFGGNEQYF.

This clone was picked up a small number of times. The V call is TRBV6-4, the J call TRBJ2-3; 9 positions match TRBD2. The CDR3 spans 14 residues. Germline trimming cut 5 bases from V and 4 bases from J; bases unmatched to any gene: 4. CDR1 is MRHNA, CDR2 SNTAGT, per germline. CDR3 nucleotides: TGTGCCAGCAGTATTAGCGGGGGTTCAGATACGCAGTATTTT. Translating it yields CASSISGGSDTQYF.

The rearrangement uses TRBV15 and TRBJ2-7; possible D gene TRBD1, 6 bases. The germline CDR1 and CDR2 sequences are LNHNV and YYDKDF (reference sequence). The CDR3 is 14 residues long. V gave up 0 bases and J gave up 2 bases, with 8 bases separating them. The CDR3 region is CATSREGGPYEQYF. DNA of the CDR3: TGTGCCACCAGCAGAGAAGGGGGACCCTACGAGCAGTACTTC.

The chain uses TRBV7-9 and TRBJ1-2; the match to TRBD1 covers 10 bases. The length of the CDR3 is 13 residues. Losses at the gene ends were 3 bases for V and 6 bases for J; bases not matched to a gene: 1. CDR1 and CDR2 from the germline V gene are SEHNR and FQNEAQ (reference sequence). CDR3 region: CASSFGQGDGYTF. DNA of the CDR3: TGTGCCAGCAGCTTTGGACAGGGGGATGGCTACACCTTC.